This TCR beta chain was sequenced in a study of shared clonotypes between healthy human individuals. Turning to the study itself: Used for every donor were three CD4 naive, three CD4 memory, two CD8 naive and one CD8 memory plate.

Comments on this clone: Its antigen is not identified.

CDR1 is WSHSY, CDR2 SAAADI, per germline. This CDR3 contains 13 residues. TCRdb keeps only in-frame clones here, not all; method: immunoSEQ multiplex PCR. The sample contains about 650,000 clones, around 95% of which appear only once. Regarding the study as a whole: Donors were few, which limited the genetic and exposure-history diversity represented. The naive CD4 repertoires of a handful of donors were compared, and roughly 5.1% of clonotypes were shared. Collection of samples was limited to blood; tissue repertoires likely differ.

Naive CD8 cells were CD45RO-negative, positively selected for CCR7, excluding terminally differentiated effector memory CD45RA+ cells. Material: naive CD8+ T cells sorted from blood. This sequence was found in a woman in her thirties in good health. The V call is TRBV10-2, the J call TRBJ2-5; D might be TRBD2 (5 bases). The DNA end favors TRBJ2-7, so the J call may be wrong. Here the CDR3 reads CASTPGGLNEQYF. CDR3 bases: TGCGCCAGCACCCCCGGCGGGCTTAACGAGCAGTACTTC.